This T cell receptor beta chain was observed in a study of OX40 agonist ivuxolimab in advanced cancers. In the study overall: Partial responses occurred in three patients (one hepatocellular carcinoma, two cutaneous melanoma).

Generated by immunoSEQ multiplex PCR, the TCRdb table keeps only in-frame clones and is missing some. Of 50,000 or so clones in the sample, about four fifths were seen once. CDR1 and CDR2 from the germline V gene are GTSNPN and SVGIG (reference sequence). Deletions cut 8 bases from V and 0 bases from J, with 18 bases between. The length of the CDR3 is 15 residues. The study's findings and limits: Clonal expansion by week 6 occurred in CD4+ and CD8+ blood T cells (at 0.1 to 3.0 mg/kg). The mean number of expanded clones was higher in CD8+ T cells than in CD4+.

Concerning this clone itself: Its antigen remains unknown.

Specimen: CD4+ or CD8+ T cells sorted from blood, collected in a trial of the OX40 agonist ivuxolimab. The chain carries TRBV30 and TRBJ2-3; D gene uncertain. This receptor was identified in an adult with an advanced solid tumor such as melanoma, head and neck, liver or kidney cancer. The CDR3 region has the DNA TGTGCCAGCCACCTTTCCGGTCGGAGCACAGATACGCAGTATTTT. Its protein product is CASHLSGRSTDTQYF.